The 24 T cell receptor beta chains below come from one sample, sequenced in a study of regulatory T cells in long-lasting Graves disease. Time point specified: newly diagnosed GD, antithyroid drugs for less than 3 months. With RNA extracted from PBMCs as input, the TCR library was made. For TCR beta, libraries came from iRepertoire HTBI primers and Arm-PCR of CDR3 regions. Each CDR3 protein is one row after TCRdb ran MiXCR on the multiplex PCR reads. The sample lists around 500,000 distinct CDR3 sequences; 12% were seen once. This sample was shared with a second study, whose subject was T cells in Graves' hyperthyroidism and ophthalmopathy.

Sequencing used peripheral blood mononuclear cells (PBMCs), obtained at new diagnosis, from a patient treated with antithyroid drugs. Receptor source: a woman under 40 with Graves disease.

This clonotype has a count of ten or more. The chain employs TRBV19 and TRBJ2-1, with no clear D. Looked up from germline, CDR1 is LNHDA and CDR2 is SQIVND (reference sequence). Trimming cost V 9 bases and J 3 bases, with 15 bases left between them. The CDR3 has 14 residues. The CDR3 region is CASRPGPSYNEQFF. CDR3 nucleotides: TGTGCCAGCCGGCCCGGACCGAGCTACAATGAGCAGTTCTTC.

The genes are TRBV3-1 and TRBJ2-7, with D uncertain. This CDR3 has 14 residues. Trimming took off 2 bases at V and 1 base at J, with 9 bases between the two ends. Germline CDR1 reads LGHDT; CDR2 reads YNNKEL (reference sequence). CDR3 nucleotide sequence: TGTGCCAGCAGCCAAAGGACGGCTTCCTACGAGCAGTACTTC. It codes for CASSQRTASYEQYF.

The V gene is TRBV13, the J gene TRBJ1-1; TRBD1 might be the D (6 bases). This CDR3 is 17 amino acids long. V was pared by 1 base and J by 6 bases, with 21 bases between. In germline, CDR1 is PRHDT, CDR2 FYEKMQ (reference sequence). The CDR3 reads CASSLDRGRDLGPEAFF. In nucleotides, the CDR3 is TGTGCCAGCAGCTTAGACCGGGGGCGCGATCTGGGCCCTGAAGCTTTCTTT. The variable domain in full, completed from reference TRBV13 and TRBJ1-1, reads AAGVIQSPRHLIKEKRETATLKCYPIPRHDTVYWYQQGPGQDPQFLISFYEKMQSDKGSIPDRFSAQQFSDYHSELNMSSLELGDSALYFCASSLDRGRDLGPEAFFGQGTRLTVV.

The V gene is TRBV11-2, the J gene TRBJ2-7; TRBD1 is a possible D gene (6 bases). CDR3 length: 12 residues. With 5 bases removed from V and 11 bases from J, the gap between germline ends came to 16 bases. CDR1 and CDR2 (germline): SGHAT, FQNNGV. The CDR3 sequence: CASSLRGGREYF. In DNA, the CDR3 is TGTGCCAGCAGCCTCAGGGGCGGAAGGGAGTACTTC.

This clonotype has a count of ten or more. This chain uses TRBV12-3 or TRBV12-4 with TRBJ2-3, with D perhaps being TRBD1 or TRBD2 (5 bases each). This CDR3 comprises 15 residues. V was clipped by 2 bases and J by 1 base, with 10 bases between them. CDR3 protein: CASSLTQGGTDTQYF. The CDR3 DNA reads TGTGCCAGCAGTTTAACGCAGGGAGGCACAGATACGCAGTATTTT.

This clonotype was recorded many times. The chain recombines TRBV3-1 with TRBJ2-4; 9 bases match TRBD1. CDR3 length: 14 amino acids. CDR1 is LGHDT, CDR2 YNNKEL, per germline (reference sequence). Trimming cost V 4 bases and J 4 bases; bases outside gene matches: 2. Here the CDR3 DNA reads TGTGCCAGCAGCCTGGGACAGGGTAAAAACATTCAGTACTTC. Translation: CASSLGQGKNIQYF.

This clonotype was observed many times. The CDR3, as DNA: TGTGCCAGCAGTAAACAGGGGGCCCACGCCACGAATCAGCCCCAGCATTTT. It encodes CASSKQGAHATNQPQHF. The rearrangement links TRBV28 to TRBJ1-5, with TRBD1 matching over 9 bases. The CDR3 is made up of 17 amino acids. CDR1 MDHEN and CDR2 SYDVKM come from the germline V gene. V lost 5 bases and J lost 4; bases outside the gene matches: 12.

At least ten counts were recorded for this clonotype. The V gene is TRBV28, the J gene TRBJ2-7; TRBD1 is a possible D gene (6 bases). This CDR3 region has 15 residues. V was clipped by 4 bases and J by 4 bases, with 17 bases between them. The germline gives CDR1 MDHEN, CDR2 SYDVKM. Here the CDR3 DNA reads TGTGCCAGCAGTTATCTCGGGACAAGCCTTTACGAGCAGTACTTC. Protein: CASSYLGTSLYEQYF. Full variable domain (outside the CDR3, taken from reference TRBV28 and TRBJ2-7): DVKVTQSSRYLVKRTGEKVFLECVQDMDHENMFWYRQDPGLGLRLIYFSYDVKMKEKGDIPEGYSVSREKKERFSLILESASTNQTSMYLCASSYLGTSLYEQYFGPGTRLTVT.

To note about this clonotype: Just one base apart from a much larger clone, this may be a read error. V and J are TRBV7-9 and TRBJ2-7; tentatively, D is TRBD1 or TRBD2 (5 bases each). The germline V gene has CDR1 SEHNR and CDR2 FQNEAQ (reference sequence). The CDR3 runs to 15 residues. As DNA, the CDR3 is TGTGCCAGCAGCTTAGAATCGGGGCCTCTCTACGAGCAGTGCTTC. It codes for CASSLESGPLYEQCF.

J is TRBJ2-7 and V is TRBV20-1; no clear D. In germline, CDR1 is DFQATT, CDR2 SNEGSKA (reference sequence). This CDR3 has 10 residues. V was shortened by 6 bases and J by 7 bases, with 10 bases between the two germline ends. The CDR3 DNA sequence: TGCAGTGCGCTAATATTGGAGCAGTACTTC. It is translated as CSALILEQYF.

This clonotype was seen a handful of times. The chain links TRBV6-2 or TRBV6-3 to TRBJ2-5, with D possibly being TRBD1 (5 bases). Germline CDR1 MNHEY, CDR2 SVGEGT. Deletions cut 5 bases from V and 3 bases from J, with 19 bases between. The CDR3 loop spans 16 amino acids. CDR3 bases: TGTGCCAGCAGTGACCGCGGACACGCTCAGAAAGAGACCCAGTACTTC. This translates into CASSDRGHAQKETQYF.

This clonotype was seen a handful of times. V and J are TRBV20-1 and TRBJ1-1, with D unresolved. This CDR3 is 13 amino acids long. Trimming took off 5 bases at V and 2 bases at J, with 12 bases between the two ends. CDR1 is DFQATT, CDR2 SNEGSKA, per germline (reference sequence). The CDR3 nucleotides read TGCAGTGCTTACTTCGGGCAAAACACTGAAGCTTTCTTT. This encodes CSAYFGQNTEAFF.

This clonotype came up many times. The V call is TRBV2, the J call TRBJ2-1; D might be TRBD2 (5 bases). Germline lookup yields CDR1 SNHLY and CDR2 FYNNEI. V was clipped by 2 bases and J by 0 bases, with 11 bases between them. The CDR3 is 16 residues long. CDR3 sequence: CASSESAESSYNEQFF. The CDR3, as DNA: TGTGCCAGCAGTGAATCAGCGGAGAGCTCCTACAATGAGCAGTTCTTC.

Concerning this clonotype: This CDR3 fails to terminate in the conserved phenylalanine or tryptophan, so it likely reflects a read error. It is unclear where the CDR3 begins or ends on the DNA, so no DNA is shown, and the CDR3 is as TCRdb lists it. The chain carries TRBV20-1 and TRBJ2-7; the table's D call TRBD2 went unverified against the DNA. Counting both end residues, the CDR3 totals 8 amino acids. Germline CDR1 is DFQATT and CDR2 is SNEGSKA (reference sequence). CDR3 residues: CSARGVAG.

This clonotype came up a few times. This rearrangement joins TRBV5-1 to TRBJ2-3; D not certain. V was trimmed by 3 bases and J by 4 bases, leaving 15 bases between them. From germline, CDR1 is SGHRS and CDR2 YFSETQ. This CDR3 is built from 15 residues. The CDR3 loop reads CASSSARPTADTQYF. As DNA, the CDR3 is TGCGCCAGCAGCTCCGCGCGTCCGACGGCAGATACGCAGTATTTT. Filled out from reference TRBV5-1 and TRBJ2-3, the complete variable domain reads KAGVTQTPRYLIKTRGQQVTLSCSPISGHRSVSWYQQTPGQGLQFLFEYFSETQRNKGNFPGRFSGRQFSNSRSEMNVSTLELGDSALYLCASSSARPTADTQYFGPGTRLTVL.

Remarks on this clonotype: With a much larger clone just one base away, this may be a read error. This rearrangement joins TRBV12-3 or TRBV12-4 to TRBJ2-3, with D tentatively TRBD2 (5 bases). Between the trimmed V and J ends, which lost 5 bases and 5 bases, there was a span of 11 bases. CDR3 length: 13 amino acids. DNA for the CDR3: TGTGCCAGCAGTCCCCTAGAGGGAGATACGCAGTATTTT. This sequence encodes CASSPLEGDTQYF.

This clonotype was detected only a few times. The chain has TRBV7-2 and TRBJ1-4, with TRBD1 as a possible D gene (5 bases). The CDR3 consists of 13 residues. V was cut by 7 bases and J by 8 bases, with 14 bases left in between. Looked up from germline, CDR1 is SGHTA and CDR2 is FQGNSA. CDR3 in amino acids: CASTDSSIEKLFF. In DNA, the CDR3 is TGTGCCAGCACCGACAGCTCCATCGAAAAACTGTTTTTT.

Many counts were recorded for this clonotype. The rearrangement joins TRBV27 to TRBJ2-2; maybe TRBD2 (6 bases). The V and J ends lost 7 bases and 4 bases respectively, with 19 bases between them. Per germline, CDR1 MNHEY and CDR2 SMNVEV (reference sequence). The CDR3 length is 16 residues. The CDR3 DNA reads as TGTGCCAGCACTCCCACGGGGCGGGGTCCCACCGGGGAGCTGTTTTTT. It yields the protein CASTPTGRGPTGELFF.

The chain joins TRBV20-1 to TRBJ1-2, with D possibly being TRBD1 (6 bases). The germline V gene has CDR1 DFQATT and CDR2 SNEGSKA (reference sequence). The CDR3 length is 14 residues. Trimming pared 1 base from V and 5 bases from J, leaving 14 bases between. Here the CDR3 reads CSARVSSGEYGYTF. For the CDR3, the DNA is TGCAGTGCTAGAGTTTCGTCAGGGGAGTATGGCTACACCTTC.

This clonotype was counted ten times or more. The rearrangement joins TRBV10-3 to TRBJ1-1; 7 bases map to TRBD1. Per the germline V gene, CDR1 is ENHRY and CDR2 is SYGVKD. The V gene end was trimmed by 4 bases and the J gene end by 5 bases; junction bases not matched to a gene: 1. The CDR3 is 12 amino acids. The CDR3 DNA is TGTGCCATCAGTGGACAGGGTACTGAAGCTTTCTTT. This sequence encodes CAISGQGTEAFF.

In the case of this clonotype: The junction departs from germline at one end; a sequencing error may be responsible. The chain joins TRBV5-1 to TRBJ2-7; possible D gene TRBD2, 5 bases. The V gene's germline CDR1 is SGHRS and CDR2 YFSETQ. This CDR3 contains 13 residues. The CDR3 loop is CANSYLASYEQYF. As DNA, the CDR3 is TGCGCCAACAGCTACCTAGCTTCCTACGAGCAGTACTTC.

This clonotype was counted only a few times. V gene TRBV3-1 combines with J gene TRBJ1-1; D is unresolved. CDR1 and CDR2 (germline): LGHDT, YNNKEL (reference sequence). This CDR3 comprises 12 residues. Trimming pared 5 bases from V and 2 bases from J, leaving 6 bases between. In DNA, the CDR3 is TGTGCCAGCAGCGGCATAAACACTGAAGCTTTCTTT. This gives the protein CASSGINTEAFF.

This clonotype showed up many times. The V and J genes are TRBV7-2 and TRBJ2-1, with 10 bases matching TRBD1. Germline trimming cut 5 bases from V and 8 bases from J; bases unmatched to any gene: 12. The germline gives CDR1 SGHTA, CDR2 FQGNSA. CDR3 length equals 16 residues. CDR3 DNA: TGTGCCAGCAGCCCCTCGTTGACAGGGGGCTCGGATGAGCAGTTCTTC. Translating it yields CASSPSLTGGSDEQFF.

This clonotype was observed at least ten times. This chain's CDR3 is CASSPTGAGANVLTF. CDR3 coding DNA: TGTGCCAGCAGCCCAACAGGCGCTGGGGCCAACGTCCTGACTTTC. The chain uses TRBV7-2 and TRBJ2-6, with D possibly matching TRBD1 (5 bases). Germline assignment: CDR1 SGHTA and CDR2 FQGNSA. V shed 5 bases and J shed 2 bases, with 10 bases lying between them. The CDR3 runs 15 residues.